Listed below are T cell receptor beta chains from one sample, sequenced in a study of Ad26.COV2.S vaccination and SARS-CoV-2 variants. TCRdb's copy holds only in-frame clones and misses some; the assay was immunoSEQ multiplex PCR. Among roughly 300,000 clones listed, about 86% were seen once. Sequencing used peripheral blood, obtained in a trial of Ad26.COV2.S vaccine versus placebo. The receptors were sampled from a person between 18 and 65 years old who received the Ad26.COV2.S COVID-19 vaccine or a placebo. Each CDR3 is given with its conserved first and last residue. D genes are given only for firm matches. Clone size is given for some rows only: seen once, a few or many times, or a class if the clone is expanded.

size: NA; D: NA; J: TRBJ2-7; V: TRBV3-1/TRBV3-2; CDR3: CASSQAGDPSYEQYF; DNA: TGTGCCAGCAGCCAAGCGGGGGATCCGTCCTACGAGCAGTACTTC
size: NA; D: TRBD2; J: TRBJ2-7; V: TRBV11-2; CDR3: CASSIEAGGYEQYF; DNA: TGTGCCAGCAGCATAGAGGCGGGAGGCTACGAGCAGTACTTC
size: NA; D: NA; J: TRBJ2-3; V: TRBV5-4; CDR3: CASSLSGTLTDTQYF; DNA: TGTGCCAGCAGCTTATCCGGGACTCTCACAGATACGCAGTATTTT
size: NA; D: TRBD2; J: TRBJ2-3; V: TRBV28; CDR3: CASSSSGGARDTQYF; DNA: TGTGCCAGCAGTTCTAGCGGGGGGGCTCGAGATACGCAGTATTTT
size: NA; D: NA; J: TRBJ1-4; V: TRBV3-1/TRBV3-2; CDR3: CASSQDAVNKCGEKLFF; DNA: TGTGCCAGCAGCCAAGATGCTGTCAATAAATGCGGTGAAAAACTGTTTTTT
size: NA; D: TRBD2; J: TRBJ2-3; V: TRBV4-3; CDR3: CASSQERTSGVTDTQYF; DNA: TGCGCCAGCAGCCAAGAGCGTACTAGCGGGGTCACAGATACGCAGTATTTT
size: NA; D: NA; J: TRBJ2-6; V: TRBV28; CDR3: CASSFLKGGANVLTF; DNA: TGTGCCAGCAGTTTCCTAAAGGGTGGGGCCAACGTCCTGACTTTC
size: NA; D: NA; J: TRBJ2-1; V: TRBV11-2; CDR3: CASSLEGWDPRRKDDEQFF; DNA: TGTGCCAGCAGCTTAGAGGGATGGGACCCACGAAGGAAGGACGATGAGCAGTTCTTC
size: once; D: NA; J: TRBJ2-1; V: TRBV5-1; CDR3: CASSLGVAGYNEQFF; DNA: TGCGCCAGCAGCCTCGGGGTAGCCGGGTACAATGAGCAGTTCTTC
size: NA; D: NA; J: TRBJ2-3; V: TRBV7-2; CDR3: CASSSPPGVSTDTQYF; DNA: TGTGCCAGCAGCTCCCCTCCGGGAGTTAGCACAGATACGCAGTATTTT
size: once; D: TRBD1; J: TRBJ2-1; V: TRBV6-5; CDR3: CASTGGQGLANEQFF; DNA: TGTGCCAGCACCGGGGGACAGGGGTTAGCCAATGAGCAGTTCTTC
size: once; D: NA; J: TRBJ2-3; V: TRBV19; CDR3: CASSVTASTDTQYF; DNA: TGTGCCAGTAGTGTGACAGCCAGCACAGATACGCAGTATTTT
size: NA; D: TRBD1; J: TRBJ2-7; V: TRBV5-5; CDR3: CASSLGQGEAYEQYF; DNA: TGTGCCAGCAGCTTGGGACAGGGTGAGGCCTACGAGCAGTACTTC
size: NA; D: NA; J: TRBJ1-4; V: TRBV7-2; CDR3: CASSVQTVTNEKLFF; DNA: TGTGCCAGCAGCGTACAGACAGTAACTAATGAAAAACTGTTTTTT
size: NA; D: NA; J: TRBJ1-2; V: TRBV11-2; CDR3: CASSDSNYGYTF; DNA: TGTGCCAGCAGCGACAGTAACTATGGCTACACCTTC
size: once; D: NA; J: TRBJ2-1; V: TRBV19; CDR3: CASSAQTLYNEQFF; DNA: TGTGCCAGTAGTGCCCAGACCCTCTACAATGAGCAGTTCTTC